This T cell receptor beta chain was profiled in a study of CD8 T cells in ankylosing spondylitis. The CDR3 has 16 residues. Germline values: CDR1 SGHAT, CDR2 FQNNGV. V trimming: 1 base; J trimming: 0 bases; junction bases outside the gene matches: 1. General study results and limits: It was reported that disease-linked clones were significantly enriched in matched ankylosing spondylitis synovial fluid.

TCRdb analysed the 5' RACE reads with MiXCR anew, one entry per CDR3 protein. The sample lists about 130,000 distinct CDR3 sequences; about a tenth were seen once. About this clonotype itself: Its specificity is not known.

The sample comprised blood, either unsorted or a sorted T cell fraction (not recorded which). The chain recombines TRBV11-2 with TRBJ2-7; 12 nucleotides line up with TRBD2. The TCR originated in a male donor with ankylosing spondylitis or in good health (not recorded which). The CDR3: CASSLGLAGVSYEQYF. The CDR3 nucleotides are TGTGCCAGCAGCTTAGGACTAGCGGGAGTCTCCTACGAGCAGTACTTC.